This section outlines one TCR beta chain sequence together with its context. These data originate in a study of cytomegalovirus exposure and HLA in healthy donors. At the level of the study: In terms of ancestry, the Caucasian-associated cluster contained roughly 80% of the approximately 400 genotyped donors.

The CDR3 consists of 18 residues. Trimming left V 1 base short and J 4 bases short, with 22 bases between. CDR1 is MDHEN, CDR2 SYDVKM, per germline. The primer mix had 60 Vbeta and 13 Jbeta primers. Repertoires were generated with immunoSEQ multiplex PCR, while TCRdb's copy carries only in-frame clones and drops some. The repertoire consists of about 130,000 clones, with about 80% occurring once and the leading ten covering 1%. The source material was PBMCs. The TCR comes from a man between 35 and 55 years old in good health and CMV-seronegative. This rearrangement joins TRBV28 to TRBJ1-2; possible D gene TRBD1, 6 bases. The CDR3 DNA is TGTGCCAGCAGTTTATCGGGATCGGCAGGGGTTTATCTCTATGGCTACACCTTC. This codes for CASSLSGSAGVYLYGYTF.